The source of this T cell receptor (beta chain) is a study of CD8+ T cells in alopecia areata. For the study at large: Among treated patients, oral tofacitinib was administered at 5 to 10 mg twice daily.

In its sample, this clone was seen a few times. Its antigen remains unknown. RNA extraction was followed by reverse transcription into cDNA, which acted as the sequencing template. Here immunoSEQ multiplex PCR was the method, and the copy in TCRdb shows in-frame clones only, minus some. Among more than 200,000 clones, roughly 44% were seen once, and the ten largest hold about 2.6%. Findings and caveats of the study: Under tofacitinib, fewer expanded CD8+ clones appeared among the top 100 scalp clones. Given one nonresponder, whether baseline CD8+ expansion relates to response remains uncertain.

Treatment noted: oral pan-JAK inhibitor, 5-10 mg twice daily. Both peripheral blood and punch biopsies of lesional scalp skin were obtained from patients who had alopecia areata. Material: CD4+ T cells sorted from blood, obtained at roughly week 36, from a patient treated with tofacitinib. The TCR comes from a human donor with alopecia areata.

Here the CDR3 DNA reads TGTGCCAGCAAGCGTAGGACAGACTACAATGAGCAGTTCTTC. Protein: CASKRRTDYNEQFF. The V call is TRBV28, the J call TRBJ2-1; perhaps TRBD1 as D (6 bases). The V gene lost 7 bases and the J gene lost 3 bases, with 13 bases spanning the gap. This CDR3 has 14 residues. Germline V gene data show CDR1 as MDHEN and CDR2 as SYDVKM.